This entry describes one T cell receptor beta chain. No antigen is known for it. No base-level quality is on record; no much larger clone is a single base apart. TCRbeta CDR3 regions were amplified from genomic DNA by means of the immunoSEQ Assay, a bias-controlled multiplex PCR. The authors' pipeline ran thus. Within the assay, amplification of reference gene primers was used to estimate how many nucleated cells each sample contained. To quantify the absolute abundance of each unique TCRbeta CDR3 rearrangement, sequence reads were collapsed and filtered. For each sample, productive Simpson clonality was calculated as the square root of Simpson's diversity index over productive rearrangements. TCRdb stores this immuneACCESS table with in-frame sequences only. Part of the clones is absent; in the studies checked, under half of the shortfall reflects unresolved V genes, and no reason is known for the rest. The D gene and trimming were derived from the DNA, and the V and J assignments and clone size from that table. In all, the sample holds 200,000 or so clones, and more than 70% of those were seen once. The ten largest clones represent 6.5% to 9.5% of the sample.

In the prospective study, participants were about 18 to 89 years old, resided in about two dozen geographic areas of the United States, and were enrolled through a virtual design. Cohort assignment in the prospective study relied on participant-reported clinical history from a screening survey and a study questionnaire. For ImmuneRACE Cohort 3, a participant was defined as recovered based on two consecutive negative NP/OP PCR tests, clearance by a healthcare professional, or resolution of symptoms. In the prospective study, whole blood, serum and a nasopharyngeal or oropharyngeal swab were collected from each participant by mobile phlebotomists. Participants in the prospective study had the option to provide additional blood draws and questionnaires over a roughly 2-month period. Before DNA extraction, prospective study blood samples were shipped either frozen or at room temperature. Relative to germline, V is missing 4 bases and J is missing 6 bases, with 5 bases of the junction outside any gene match. The germline V gene (reference sequence) provides CDR1 PRHDT and CDR2 FYEKMQ. Including the terminal cysteine and phenylalanine, the CDR3 comprises 15 residues. Here the CDR3 DNA is all that survives: 45 bases in frame from base 1.

The record originates from a study of blood T cell repertoires in COVID-19 (dated by TCRdb to between 2020 and 2021). For context, the study as a whole: Samples from collaborators originated in the United States, Italy and Spain and spanned both the acute and convalescent phases of COVID-19. Subjects who had been exposed to COVID-19, were actively infected with it, or had recovered from it provided the deeply sampled blood TCRbeta repertoires that made up the dataset. The samples were drawn from two sources: the first 160 participants of the ongoing ImmuneRACE study, and some 1,300 subjects contributed by 6 global collaborators. The prospective study material was composed of cDNA or gDNA derived from T cells, B-cell-depleted T cells, or PBMCs. The repertoires were made available in a free public database intended to serve as a resource for research on the immune response to SARS-CoV-2. A de-identified subject ID, COVID-19 status, age in years and sex were almost always included in the sample metadata. HLA class I and class II types, where available, came from metadata supplied by the sample provider rather than from assay-based typing.

What the study reported, not specific to this receptor: The amount of clinical and demographic metadata varied by source and participant and was provided uncurated.

The sequence links TRBV13 to TRBJ2-2, and TRBD2 aligns with 10 junction nucleotides. The origin of this receptor is a woman aged 18-29 years who had recovered from COVID-19. Sequencing was carried out using PBMCs or T cells enriched from blood (not recorded which). CDR3 reads: CASSSLTSGAGELFF. The DNA is TGTGCCAGCAGCTCACTCACTAGCGGGGCCGGGGAGCTGTTTTTT.